Presented here are 17 T cell receptor beta chains from one specimen sequenced in a study of early T cells in non-severe SARS-CoV-2 infection. Each CDR3 protein gets one entry after TCRdb re-called the 5' RACE reads with MiXCR. The sample lists roughly 48,000 distinct CDR3 sequences; roughly 4.5% were seen once. The specimen was whole blood. The receptors here all came from an adult who was a healthcare worker with PCR-confirmed SARS-CoV-2 infection or an uninfected control (not recorded which).

This clonotype came up many times. The chain is built from TRBV29-1 and TRBJ2-5; perhaps TRBD2 as D (6 bases). The CDR3 runs to 12 residues. V was pared by 7 bases and J by 2 bases, with 11 bases between. Germline lookup yields CDR1 SQVTM and CDR2 ANQGSEA. This chain's CDR3 is CSGGDLQETQYF. The DNA for the CDR3 is TGCAGCGGAGGGGACTTACAAGAGACCCAGTACTTC.

This clonotype was observed at least ten times. This rearrangement joins TRBV4-2 to TRBJ1-1; weak D call: TRBD1 (5 bases). The germline gives CDR1 LGHNA, CDR2 YNFKEQ. This CDR3 is built from 14 residues. V was shortened by 4 bases and J by 6 bases, with 15 bases between the two germline ends. CDR3 DNA sequence: TGTGCCAGCAGCCCCGGGGACGGTATCGCTGAAGCTTTCTTT. It codes for CASSPGDGIAEAFF.

This clonotype was observed a handful of times. The chain uses TRBV20-1 and TRBJ2-7; no reliable D call. Germline lookup yields CDR1 DFQATT and CDR2 SNEGSKA (reference sequence). V was shortened by 3 bases and J by 3 bases, with 6 bases between the two germline ends. The CDR3 length is 11 residues. CDR3 DNA sequence: TGCAGTGCTAGTCCCAGCTACGAGCAGTACTTC. It yields the protein CSASPSYEQYF.

This clonotype showed up many times. The V and J genes are TRBV19 and TRBJ1-1, with D possibly matching TRBD1 (6 bases). The CDR3 consists of 14 residues. V shed 4 bases and J shed 5 bases, with 14 bases lying between them. Germline CDR1 reads LNHDA; CDR2 reads SQIVND (reference sequence). As DNA, the CDR3 is TGTGCCAGTAGTAAGGCAGGGGCGGGGACTGAAGCTTTCTTT. This gives the protein CASSKAGAGTEAFF.

This clonotype was counted at least ten times. This rearrangement joins TRBV20-1 to TRBJ2-1; tentatively, D is TRBD2 (6 bases). The CDR3 runs 16 residues. From germline, CDR1 is DFQATT and CDR2 SNEGSKA (reference sequence). Between the trimmed V and J ends, which lost 0 bases and 0 bases, there was a span of 12 bases. The DNA of the CDR3 is TGCAGTGCTAGAGAATGGGGAGGCCCCTCCTACAATGAGCAGTTCTTC. Protein product: CSAREWGGPSYNEQFF.

This clonotype was found a few times. The rearrangement joins TRBV7-6 to TRBJ2-2; no reliable D call. V lost 5 bases and J 4 bases, leaving 8 bases between the germline ends. CDR1 is SGHVS, CDR2 FNYEAQ, per germline. The CDR3 covers 13 residues. The CDR3 loop reads CASSPDGTGELFF. The CDR3 DNA sequence: TGTGCCAGCAGCCCCGACGGCACCGGGGAGCTGTTTTTT.

This clonotype has a count of ten or more. The rearrangement links TRBV4-1 to TRBJ1-1; D is undetermined. In germline, CDR1 is MGHRA, CDR2 YSYEKL. The CDR3 runs to 14 residues. Trimming cost V 4 bases and J 0 bases, with 9 bases left between them. This chain's CDR3 is CASSLRALNTEAFF. As DNA, the CDR3 is TGCGCCAGCAGCCTACGGGCCTTGAACACTGAAGCTTTCTTT.

This clonotype showed up many times. The chain couples TRBV7-9 to TRBJ2-3; D remains unclear. V was trimmed by 1 base and J by 2 bases, leaving 7 bases between them. Germline CDR1 SEHNR, CDR2 FQNEAQ (reference sequence). This CDR3 spans 14 amino acids. Here the CDR3 reads CASSLVHYTDTQYF. In nucleotides, the CDR3 is TGTGCCAGCAGCTTAGTTCACTACACAGATACGCAGTATTTT.

This clonotype was seen many times. The chain combines TRBV12-5 with TRBJ1-6, with TRBD1 matching 9 bases. CDR3 size: 17 residues. Germline V lookup: CDR1 LGHNT, CDR2 FRNRAP. J gave up 5 bases and V 5 bases, and 10 bases lay outside the gene matches. The CDR3 is CASGLQLGTGHNSPLHF. The CDR3 DNA reads as TGTGCTAGTGGTCTTCAACTAGGGACAGGGCATAATTCACCCCTCCACTTT.

Ten or more counts support this clonotype. J is TRBJ1-6 and V is TRBV6-5, with D hard to call. CDR3 length equals 12 residues. The germline V and J ends were trimmed by 4 bases and 9 bases, with 7 bases remaining between them. Germline V gene lookup returns CDR1 MNHEY and CDR2 SVGAGI. CDR3 region: CASSSGFSPLHF. CDR3 in DNA: TGTGCCAGCAGTTCGGGATTTTCACCCCTCCACTTT.

In this sample, this clonotype turned up many times. The chain has TRBV20-1 and TRBJ2-7; TRBD2 aligns across 9 bases. From germline, CDR1 is DFQATT and CDR2 SNEGSKA (reference sequence). Trimming took 6 bases from V and 7 from J; bases not matched to a gene: 13. There are 14 residues in the CDR3. The CDR3 sequence: CSALRTSERGEQYF. Written as DNA, the CDR3 is TGCAGTGCCCTGAGGACTAGCGAACGGGGGGAGCAGTACTTC.

This clonotype was seen ten or more times. The chain employs TRBV30 and TRBJ2-1; 7 bases match TRBD2. V was pared by 0 bases and J by 6 bases, with 11 bases of the junction left unmatched. This CDR3 contains 16 residues. The germline gives CDR1 GTSNPN, CDR2 SVGIG (reference sequence). The CDR3 DNA reads as TGTGCCTGGAGTGTACTGGGTGGCGGGAGTGTCAATGAGCAGTTCTTC. This gives the protein CAWSVLGGGSVNEQFF.

This clonotype came up many times. This sequence joins TRBV7-2 and TRBJ2-7; D ambiguous. Germline CDR1 reads SGHTA; CDR2 reads FQGNSA. V was pared by 1 base and J by 2 bases, with 3 bases between. The CDR3 has 12 residues. CDR3 sequence reads: CASSLDTYEQYF. The CDR3 nucleotides read TGTGCCAGCAGCTTAGATACCTACGAGCAGTACTTC.

This clonotype was seen ten or more times. The chain couples TRBV20-1 to TRBJ2-1; D might be TRBD2 (6 bases). Germline V gene sequence: CDR1 DFQATT, CDR2 SNEGSKA (reference sequence). This CDR3 region has 14 residues. V shed 5 bases and J shed 3 bases, with 14 bases lying between them. CDR3 region: CSASRGGIYNEQFF. CDR3 sequence (DNA): TGCAGTGCTTCCCGTGGGGGGATCTACAATGAGCAGTTCTTC.

In this sample, this clonotype turned up many times. This sequence joins TRBV12-3 or TRBV12-4 and TRBJ1-6, with D unresolved. This CDR3 has 14 residues. V lost 2 bases, J lost 5 bases, and 7 bases lay in between. CDR3 loop: CASSLLPNNSPLHF. The CDR3 region has the DNA TGTGCCAGCAGTTTACTACCTAATAATTCACCCCTCCACTTT.

This clonotype was detected a few times. The chain links TRBV10-3 to TRBJ2-3; perhaps TRBD1 as D (5 bases). CDR3 length: 14 residues. CDR1 and CDR2 (germline): ENHRY, SYGVKD. V was shortened by 6 bases and J by 4 bases, with 14 bases between the two germline ends. CDR3 sequence reads: CAISATLQADTQYF. In DNA form, the CDR3 reads TGTGCCATCAGCGCGACTCTACAGGCAGATACGCAGTATTTT.

This rearrangement joins TRBV9 to TRBJ2-3, with unresolved D. Trimming took off 4 bases at V and 0 bases at J, with 9 bases between the two ends. The CDR3 is 14 residues long. Per the germline V gene, CDR1 is SGDLS and CDR2 is YYNGEE. DNA for the CDR3: TGTGCCAGCAGCCCACAGACTAGCACAGATACGCAGTATTTT. Its protein is CASSPQTSTDTQYF.